The 2 T cell receptor beta chains below all came from one sample that was sequenced in a study of vaccination and CD4 T cells after COVID-19. An Oncomine TCR Beta short-read assay was used to sequence the DNA from cultured CD4+ T cells. MiXCR, run by TCRdb on the PCR reads, gives a single entry per CDR3 protein. Of about 7,600 distinct CDR3 sequences in the sample, 60% to 80% were seen once. Their cognate antigens are unknown. Treatment noted: approximately nine-day PBMC culture with coronavirus spike peptide pools or control peptides (ViraFEST assay). Source: cultured CD4+ T cells from blood, taken after SARS-CoV-2 vaccination. The receptor source for this set is a human donor with COVID-19.

This chain joins TRBV6-1 and TRBJ1-1; perhaps TRBD1 as D (6 bases). Germline loops: CDR1 MNHNS, CDR2 SASEGT. The CDR3 has 15 residues. The germline V and J ends were trimmed by 6 bases and 8 bases, with 22 bases remaining between them. The CDR3 protein is CASREGGPGGGEAFF. The CDR3, as DNA: TGTGCCAGCAGGGAGGGGGGGCCCGGAGGAGGGGAAGCTTTCTTT.

This rearrangement joins TRBV15 to TRBJ1-3; D call uncertain. The germline V and J ends were trimmed by 0 bases and 0 bases, with 6 bases remaining between them. This CDR3 is built from 15 residues. Germline V gene lookup returns CDR1 LNHNV and CDR2 YYDKDF (reference sequence). The DNA for the CDR3 is TGTGCCACCAGCAGAGATCAGAGCTCTGGAAACACCATATATTTT. Amino acid sequence: CATSRDQSSGNTIYF.